A single T cell receptor (beta chain) is shown here with its context. The data derive from a study of OX40 agonist ivuxolimab in advanced cancers. Repertoires were generated with immunoSEQ multiplex PCR, while TCRdb's copy carries only in-frame clones and drops some. The data show 60,000 to 85,000 clones, approximately 80% seen once. Specimen: CD4+ or CD8+ T cells sorted from blood, collected in a trial of the OX40 agonist ivuxolimab. This clonotype originated in an adult with an advanced solid tumor such as melanoma, head and neck, liver or kidney cancer.

CDR3 loop: CASSLGGGNQPQHF. As DNA, the CDR3 is TGTGCCAGCAGCTTGGGTGGGGGCAATCAGCCCCAGCATTTT. The chain is built from TRBV5-6 and TRBJ1-5; no clear D. Germline V gives CDR1 SGHDT, CDR2 YYEEEE. There are 14 residues in the CDR3. With 0 bases removed from V and 2 bases from J, the gap between germline ends came to 6 bases.